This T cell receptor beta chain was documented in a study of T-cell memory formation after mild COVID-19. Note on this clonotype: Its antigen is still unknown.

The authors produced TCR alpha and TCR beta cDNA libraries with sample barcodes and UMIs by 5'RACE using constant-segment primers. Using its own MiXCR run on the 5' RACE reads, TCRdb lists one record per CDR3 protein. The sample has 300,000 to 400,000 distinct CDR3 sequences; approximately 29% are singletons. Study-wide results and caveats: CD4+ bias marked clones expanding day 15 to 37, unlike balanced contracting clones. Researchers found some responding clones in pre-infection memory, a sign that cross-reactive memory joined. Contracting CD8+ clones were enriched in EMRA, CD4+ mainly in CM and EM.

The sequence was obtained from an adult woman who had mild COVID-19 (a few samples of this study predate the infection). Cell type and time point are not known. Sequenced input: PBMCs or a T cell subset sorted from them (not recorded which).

CDR3 sequence: CASSLQSSRVTQYF. The CDR3 nucleotides read TGTGCCAGCAGCTTACAGTCTAGCAGGGTGACCCAGTACTTC. This chain uses TRBV7-2 with TRBJ2-5; D tentatively reads TRBD1 or TRBD2 (5 bases each). The CDR3 loop spans 14 amino acids. In germline, CDR1 is SGHTA, CDR2 FQGNSA. V was cut by 2 bases and J by 7 bases, with 14 bases left in between.